This is a list of T cell receptor beta chains from one sample in a study of radiotherapy plus CTLA-4 blockade in lung cancer. The data were produced by immunoSEQ multiplex PCR, yet TCRdb's version contains in-frame clones alone and is incomplete. The sample yields about 59,000 clones, approximately 68% seen once. The sample was peripheral blood, taken from a patient treated with radiotherapy plus ipilimumab. The receptors come from a human donor with non-small cell lung cancer whose response to radiotherapy plus ipilimumab could not be evaluated. CDR3s include the opening cysteine and the closing phenylalanine or tryptophan. Each record gives: V gene, clone size, D gene, J gene, CDR3 DNA, CDR3 protein. The D gene is left open where the match is weak. Size is omitted from some rows. Given values are once, few, many or a class for expanded clones.

V: TRBV7-2
size: -
D: -
J: TRBJ1-2
DNA: TGTGCCAGCAGCTTGGCCAGGGACTATGGCTACACCTTC
CDR3: CASSLARDYGYTF

V: TRBV30
size: -
D: TRBD1
J: TRBJ2-7
DNA: TGTGCCTGGAGTACGTCAGGGGGCGAGCAGTACTTC
CDR3: CAWSTSGGEQYF

V: TRBV21-1
size: -
D: -
J: TRBJ2-2
DNA: TGTGCCAGCAGCAAAGGGCGGTGGGAGGGAACCGGGGAGCTGTTTTTT
CDR3: CASSKGRWEGTGELFF

V: TRBV7-2
size: -
D: TRBD1
J: TRBJ1-1
DNA: TGTGCCAGCAGCTTGACAGGGGGCCTGAACACTGAAGCTTTCTTT
CDR3: CASSLTGGLNTEAFF

V: TRBV2
size: -
D: TRBD1
J: TRBJ1-3
DNA: TGTGCCAGCAGTTCTCTACAGGGGTACTCTGGAAACACCATATATTTT
CDR3: CASSSLQGYSGNTIYF

V: TRBV6-1
size: -
D: -
J: TRBJ2-7
DNA: TGTGCCAGCAGTGTACCGAGGGAGCAGTACTTC
CDR3: CASSVPREQYF

V: TRBV10-1
size: -
D: -
J: TRBJ1-2
DNA: TGCGCCAGCAGTCGTTCAGGGGACTATGGCTACACCTTC
CDR3: CASSRSGDYGYTF

V: TRBV4-2
size: -
D: -
J: TRBJ2-3
DNA: TGTGCCAGCAGCCAGCTCAGTAGCACAGATACGCAGTATTTT
CDR3: CASSQLSSTDTQYF

V: TRBV28
size: -
D: -
J: TRBJ2-7
DNA: TGTGCCAGCAGTTTATTGGGGGGTGGCTACGAGCAGTACTTC
CDR3: CASSLLGGGYEQYF

V: TRBV6-5
size: -
D: TRBD1
J: TRBJ1-2
DNA: TGTGCCAGCAGTACAGGGGACTTTACGGGCTATGGCTACACCTTC
CDR3: CASSTGDFTGYGYTF

V: TRBV29-1
size: -
D: -
J: TRBJ1-1
DNA: TGCAGCGCGCTGGGGCAGGCCACTGAAGCTTTCTTT
CDR3: CSALGQATEAFF

V: TRBV5-1
size: few
D: TRBD1
J: TRBJ1-1
DNA: TGCGCCAGCAGCCTCCTTGGACAGGGGGCTGAAGCTTTCTTT
CDR3: CASSLLGQGAEAFF

V: TRBV5-4
size: -
D: -
J: TRBJ1-5
DNA: TGCGCCAGCAGCCAGGGATATAGCAATCAGCCCCAGCATTTT
CDR3: CASSQGYSNQPQHF

V: TRBV2
size: -
D: TRBD1
J: TRBJ1-5
DNA: TGTGCCAGCAGTGAACTGAGACAGGGGAATCAGCCCCAGCATTTT
CDR3: CASSELRQGNQPQHF

V: TRBV28
size: -
D: TRBD1
J: TRBJ2-5
DNA: TGTGCCAGCCGGAAGACAGGGTCTCTAGAGACCCAGTACTTC
CDR3: CASRKTGSLETQYF

V: TRBV19
size: -
D: -
J: TRBJ1-5
DNA: TGTGCCAGTAGTGGCAGTAATCAGCCCCAGCATTTT
CDR3: CASSGSNQPQHF

V: TRBV5-1
size: -
D: TRBD2
J: TRBJ2-7
DNA: TGCGCCAGCAGGGCTAGCGGGTCCTACGAGCAGTACTTC
CDR3: CASRASGSYEQYF

V: TRBV4-3
size: -
D: -
J: TRBJ2-1
DNA: TGCGCCAGCAGCCAAGAAACCGGGGTATACAATGAGCAGTTCTTC
CDR3: CASSQETGVYNEQFF

V: TRBV6-1
size: -
D: TRBD1
J: TRBJ1-2
DNA: TGTGCCAGCATGGGGACAGCTAACTATGGCTACACCTTC
CDR3: CASMGTANYGYTF

V: TRBV5-5
size: -
D: -
J: TRBJ2-7
DNA: TGTGCCAGCAGTCGTCTCGGGATGACTTACGAGCAGTACTTC
CDR3: CASSRLGMTYEQYF

V: TRBV5-4
size: -
D: TRBD2
J: TRBJ2-7
DNA: TGTGCCAGCAGCCTACCTAGCGGAGCCTACGAGCAGTACTTC
CDR3: CASSLPSGAYEQYF

V: TRBV4-1
size: -
D: -
J: TRBJ1-2
DNA: TGCGCCAGCAGCCGGTCACCGGGTCCTAACTATGGCTACACCTTC
CDR3: CASSRSPGPNYGYTF

V: TRBV10-1
size: -
D: -
J: TRBJ2-1
DNA: TGCGCCAGCAGTATTTTAGCGAGGGGGTCCTACAATGAGCAGTTCTTC
CDR3: CASSILARGSYNEQFF

V: TRBV7-9
size: -
D: TRBD1
J: TRBJ1-5
DNA: TGTGCCAGCAGCTCTCCAGGGACAGACAATCAGCCCCAGCATTTT
CDR3: CASSSPGTDNQPQHF

V: TRBV2
size: -
D: -
J: TRBJ1-2
DNA: TGTGCCAGCAGAGAGCCGGGACTCTCATCTGGCTACACCTTC
CDR3: CASREPGLSSGYTF

V: TRBV5-1
size: -
D: -
J: TRBJ2-7
DNA: TGCGCCAGCAGCTTGGACCAGGGATACTACGAGCAGTACTTC
CDR3: CASSLDQGYYEQYF

V: TRBV30
size: -
D: -
J: TRBJ1-6
DNA: TGTGCCTGGAGTGGACACCAGCTCAATAATTCACCCCTCCACTTT
CDR3: CAWSGHQLNNSPLHF

V: TRBV19
size: -
D: -
J: TRBJ2-6
DNA: TGTGCCAGTAGTCCTTGGGCCAACGTCCTGACTTTC
CDR3: CASSPWANVLTF

V: TRBV6-1
size: -
D: -
J: TRBJ1-5
DNA: TGTGCCATTACCCCCACGAGGGCTAGCAATCAGCCCCAGCATTTT
CDR3: CAITPTRASNQPQHF